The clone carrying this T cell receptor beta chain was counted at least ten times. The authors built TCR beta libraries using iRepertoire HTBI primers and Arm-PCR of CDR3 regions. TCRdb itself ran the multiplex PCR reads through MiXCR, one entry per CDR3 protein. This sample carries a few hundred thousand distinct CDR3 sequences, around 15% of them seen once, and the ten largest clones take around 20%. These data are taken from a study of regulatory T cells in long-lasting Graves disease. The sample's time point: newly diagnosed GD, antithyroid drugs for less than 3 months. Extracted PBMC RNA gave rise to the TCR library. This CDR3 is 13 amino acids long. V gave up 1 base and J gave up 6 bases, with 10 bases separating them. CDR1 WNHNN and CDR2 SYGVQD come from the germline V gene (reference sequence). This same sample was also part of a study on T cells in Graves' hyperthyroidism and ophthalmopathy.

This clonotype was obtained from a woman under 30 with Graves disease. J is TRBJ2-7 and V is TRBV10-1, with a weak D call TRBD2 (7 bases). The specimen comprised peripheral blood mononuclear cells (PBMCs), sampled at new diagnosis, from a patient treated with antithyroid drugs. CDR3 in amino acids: CASSEWGGREQYF. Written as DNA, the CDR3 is TGCGCCAGCAGTGAGTGGGGGGGGCGCGAGCAGTACTTC.